These T cell receptor beta chains were read from a single sample in a study of T cells after yellow fever vaccination. Via MiXCR, TCRdb re-called the 5' RACE reads, giving one row per CDR3 protein. The data hold around 250,000 distinct CDR3 sequences, with less than 9% observed a single time. The source material was CD4+ T cells sorted from PBMCs, sampled 15 days after the yellow fever booster vaccination. Receptor source: a man younger than 45 who received the YFV17D yellow fever vaccine. Both conserved end residues are part of each CDR3. The order of the fields is D gene, clone size, J gene, V gene, CDR3 protein, CDR3 DNA. A D gene is named only where the DNA matches it firmly. Not every row has a clone size; where given, it reads once, few, many or a size class.

NA	NA	TRBJ2-3	TRBV10-1	CASSADQRADTQYF	TGCGCCAGCAGTGCGGACCAAAGGGCAGATACGCAGTATTTT
TRBD2	NA	TRBJ2-2	TRBV3-1	CASSRTSGSPGELFF	TGTGCCAGCAGCCGGACTAGCGGGAGCCCCGGGGAGCTGTTTTTT
TRBD1	many	TRBJ2-7	TRBV5-5	CASSLGQGEIEGWKQYF	TGTGCCAGCAGCCTGGGACAGGGGGAAATAGAGGGCTGGAAGCAGTACTTC
TRBD2	few	TRBJ2-1	TRBV27	CASSRRGSGNIEQFF	TGTGCCAGCAGTCGCCGAGGTAGCGGGAATATTGAGCAGTTCTTC
TRBD2	few	TRBJ2-3	TRBV7-2	CASSFLLAGGRGDTQYF	TGTGCCAGCAGCTTCCTGCTAGCGGGAGGTCGGGGAGATACGCAGTATTTT
NA	NA	TRBJ1-1	TRBV7-9	CASSQAGTEAFF	TGTGCCAGCAGCCAGGCAGGAACTGAAGCTTTCTTT
NA	NA	TRBJ1-5	TRBV7-9	CASSLFPQNQPQHF	TGTGCCAGCAGCTTATTCCCGCAGAATCAGCCCCAGCATTTT
NA	few	TRBJ2-3	TRBV5-1	CASSEGLKAPDTQYF	TGCGCCAGCAGCGAGGGACTTAAGGCGCCAGATACGCAGTATTTT
NA	NA	TRBJ1-1	TRBV12-3/TRBV12-4	CATKPGGGEAFF	TGTGCCACCAAACCAGGAGGGGGTGAAGCTTTCTTT
NA	many	TRBJ2-5	TRBV12-5	CASGSGAQTAQETQYF	TGTGCTAGTGGTTCCGGCGCCCAGACAGCCCAAGAGACCCAGTACTTC
NA	NA	TRBJ2-6	TRBV23-1	CASSQCTPGANVLTF	TGCGCCAGCAGTCAGTGTACCCCTGGGGCCAACGTCCTGACTTTC
NA	few	TRBJ2-2	TRBV10-3	CAISDRRGTGELFF	TGTGCCATCAGTGACCGTAGGGGGACCGGGGAGCTGTTTTTT
NA	many	TRBJ2-7	TRBV5-5	CASGQRGYEQYF	TGTGCCAGCGGGCAAAGGGGCTACGAGCAGTACTTC
TRBD1	few	TRBJ2-7	TRBV18	CASSFPGQGNEQYF	TGTGCCAGCTCATTTCCGGGACAGGGGAACGAGCAGTACTTC